This is a list of T cell receptor beta chains from one sample in a study of early T cells in non-severe SARS-CoV-2 infection. Using its own MiXCR run on the 5' RACE reads, TCRdb lists one record per CDR3 protein. The sample holds 55,000 to 75,000 distinct CDR3 sequences; about a tenth are singletons and the top ten take around 15%. Source: whole blood, taken at baseline. All receptors derive from an adult who was a healthcare worker with PCR-confirmed SARS-CoV-2 infection or an uninfected control (not recorded which). The CDR3 runs from the conserved cysteine through the conserved F or W. The D gene is left open where the match is weak. Part of the rows lack a size; the others show once, few, many or a class for expanded clones.

abundance: few
d_gene: -
j_gene: TRBJ2-7
v_gene: TRBV18
CDR3aa: CASSPGIQTYEQYF
CDR3nt: TGTGCCAGCTCACCTGGGATCCAAACCTACGAGCAGTACTTC

abundance: many
d_gene: -
j_gene: TRBJ2-7
v_gene: TRBV9
CDR3aa: CASSVSVSSYEQYF
CDR3nt: TGTGCCAGCAGCGTATCGGTCAGCTCCTACGAGCAGTACTTC

abundance: few
d_gene: -
j_gene: TRBJ2-1
v_gene: TRBV27
CDR3aa: CASSLDISYNEQFF
CDR3nt: TGTGCCAGCAGTTTAGATATCTCCTACAATGAGCAGTTCTTC

abundance: -
d_gene: -
j_gene: TRBJ1-1
v_gene: TRBV12-3/TRBV12-4
CDR3aa: CASSPRTGRLDTEAFF
CDR3nt: TGTGCCAGCAGTCCAAGAACAGGGAGATTAGACACTGAAGCTTTCTTT

abundance: -
d_gene: TRBD1
j_gene: TRBJ2-6
v_gene: TRBV5-1
CDR3aa: CASSFSGGQGANVLTF
CDR3nt: TGCGCCAGCAGCTTTTCAGGGGGACAAGGGGCCAACGTCCTGACTTTC

abundance: few
d_gene: -
j_gene: TRBJ2-3
v_gene: TRBV24-1
CDR3aa: CATSDFAGTSTDTQYF
CDR3nt: TGTGCCACCAGTGATTTTGCGGGAACTAGCACAGATACGCAGTATTTT

abundance: many
d_gene: -
j_gene: TRBJ1-6
v_gene: TRBV6-5
CDR3aa: CASSYSGVSNSPLHF
CDR3nt: TGTGCCAGCAGTTACTCAGGGGTTTCAAATTCACCCCTCCACTTT

abundance: few
d_gene: -
j_gene: TRBJ1-1
v_gene: TRBV27
CDR3aa: CASILSNTEAFF
CDR3nt: TGTGCCAGCATCCTTTCAAACACTGAAGCTTTCTTT

abundance: -
d_gene: -
j_gene: TRBJ2-5
v_gene: TRBV29-1
CDR3aa: CSAQRDGQETQYF
CDR3nt: TGCAGCGCTCAACGGGACGGACAAGAGACCCAGTACTTC

abundance: few
d_gene: -
j_gene: TRBJ1-1
v_gene: TRBV12-3/TRBV12-4
CDR3aa: CASSLRGLRNTEAFF
CDR3nt: TGTGCCAGCAGTTTACGGGGGCTCAGGAACACTGAAGCTTTCTTT

abundance: many
d_gene: -
j_gene: TRBJ1-1
v_gene: TRBV7-6
CDR3aa: CASSLQARTEAFF
CDR3nt: TGTGCCAGCAGCCTACAGGCTCGTACTGAAGCTTTCTTT

abundance: many
d_gene: TRBD2
j_gene: TRBJ2-7
v_gene: TRBV20-1
CDR3aa: CSARDPSGVSSYEQYF
CDR3nt: TGCAGTGCTAGAGATCCCAGCGGGGTGAGCTCCTACGAGCAGTACTTC

abundance: few
d_gene: TRBD2
j_gene: TRBJ2-3
v_gene: TRBV7-8
CDR3aa: CASGRTSGRHTQYF
CDR3nt: TGTGCCAGCGGCAGGACTAGCGGGAGACATACGCAGTATTTT

abundance: -
d_gene: TRBD2
j_gene: TRBJ2-1
v_gene: TRBV6-2/TRBV6-3
CDR3aa: CASSRLAGGGEQFF
CDR3nt: TGTGCCAGCAGTCGACTAGCGGGAGGCGGTGAGCAGTTCTTC

abundance: many
d_gene: -
j_gene: TRBJ2-6
v_gene: TRBV28
CDR3aa: CASGSEAGANVLTF
CDR3nt: TGTGCCAGTGGGTCGGAAGCTGGGGCCAACGTCCTGACTTTC

abundance: many
d_gene: -
j_gene: TRBJ1-4
v_gene: TRBV27
CDR3aa: CASGAMWVGREKLFF
CDR3nt: TGTGCCAGCGGAGCTATGTGGGTCGGACGTGAAAAACTGTTTTTT

abundance: many
d_gene: TRBD1
j_gene: TRBJ2-7
v_gene: TRBV5-1
CDR3aa: CASSPETGGWGEQYF
CDR3nt: TGCGCCAGCAGCCCGGAGACAGGGGGTTGGGGCGAGCAGTACTTC

abundance: many
d_gene: TRBD1
j_gene: TRBJ2-1
v_gene: TRBV20-1
CDR3aa: CSGHRDSHNEQFF
CDR3nt: TGCAGTGGTCACCGGGACAGCCACAATGAGCAGTTCTTC

abundance: -
d_gene: TRBD1
j_gene: TRBJ2-7
v_gene: TRBV12-3/TRBV12-4
CDR3aa: CASRGQGGYEQYF
CDR3nt: TGTGCCAGCAGAGGACAGGGTGGCTACGAGCAGTACTTC

abundance: -
d_gene: -
j_gene: TRBJ2-7
v_gene: TRBV5-1
CDR3aa: CASSSAINTYEQYF
CDR3nt: TGCGCCAGCAGCAGTGCAATAAATACCTACGAGCAGTACTTC